This T cell receptor (beta chain) emerged from a study of OX40 agonist ivuxolimab in advanced cancers. The overall study: Every patient in dose escalation had hepatocellular carcinoma, melanoma, renal cell or head and neck cancer. Study conclusions and caveats: Some nonresponders likewise displayed low normalized T-cell clonal expansion.

Concerning this clone itself: What it recognizes is unknown.

Using immunoSEQ multiplex PCR, the repertoire was profiled, and TCRdb retains in-frame clones only, with some absent. The sample records some 50,000 clones, approximately 90% being singletons. This receptor was identified in an adult with an advanced solid tumor such as melanoma, head and neck, liver or kidney cancer. The sequenced sample was CD4+ or CD8+ T cells sorted from blood, obtained in a trial of the OX40 agonist ivuxolimab.

The CDR3: CASSIDTGTINEQFF. DNA for the CDR3: TGTGCCAGTAGTATAGACACCGGGACTATCAATGAGCAGTTCTTC. The chain is built from TRBV19 and TRBJ2-1, with 7 bases lining up with TRBD2. Germline V CDR1 and CDR2: LNHDA, SQIVND (reference sequence). With 0 bases clipped from V and 6 bases from J, the junction kept 5 bases outside the gene matches. The CDR3 covers 15 residues. Variable domain in full (rest from reference TRBV19 and TRBJ2-1): DGGITQSPKYLFRKEGQNVTLSCEQNLNHDAMYWYRQDPGQGLRLIYYSQIVNDFQKGDIAEGYSVSREKKESFPLTVTSAQKNPTAFYLCASSIDTGTINEQFFGPGTRLTVL.